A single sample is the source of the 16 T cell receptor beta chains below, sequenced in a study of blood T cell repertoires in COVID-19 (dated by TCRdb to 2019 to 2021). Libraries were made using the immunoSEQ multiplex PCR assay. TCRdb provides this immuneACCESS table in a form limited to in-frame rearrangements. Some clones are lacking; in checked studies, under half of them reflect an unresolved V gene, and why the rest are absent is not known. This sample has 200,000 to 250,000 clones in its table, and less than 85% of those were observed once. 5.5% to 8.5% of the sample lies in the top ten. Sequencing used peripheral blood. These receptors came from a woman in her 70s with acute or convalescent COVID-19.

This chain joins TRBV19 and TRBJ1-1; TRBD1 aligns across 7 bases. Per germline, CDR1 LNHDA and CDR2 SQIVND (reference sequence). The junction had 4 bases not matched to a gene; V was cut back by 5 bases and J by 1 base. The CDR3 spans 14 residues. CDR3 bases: TGTGCCAGTAGTTCCGGGACAGCGAACACTGAAGCTTTCTTT. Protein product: CASSSGTANTEAFF.

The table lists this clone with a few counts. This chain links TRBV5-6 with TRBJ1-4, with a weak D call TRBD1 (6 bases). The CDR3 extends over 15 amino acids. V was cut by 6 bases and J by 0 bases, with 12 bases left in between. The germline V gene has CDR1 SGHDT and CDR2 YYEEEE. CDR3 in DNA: TGTGCCAGCAACACAGGGAGGGCAACTAATGAAAAACTGTTTTTT. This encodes CASNTGRATNEKLFF.

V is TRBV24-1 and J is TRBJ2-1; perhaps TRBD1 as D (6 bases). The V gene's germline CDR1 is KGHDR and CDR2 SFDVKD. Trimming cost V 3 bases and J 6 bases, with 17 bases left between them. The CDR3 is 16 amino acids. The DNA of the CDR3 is TGTGCCACCAGTGATGCTGGACAGACAGATCTCAATGAGCAGTTCTTC. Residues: CATSDAGQTDLNEQFF.

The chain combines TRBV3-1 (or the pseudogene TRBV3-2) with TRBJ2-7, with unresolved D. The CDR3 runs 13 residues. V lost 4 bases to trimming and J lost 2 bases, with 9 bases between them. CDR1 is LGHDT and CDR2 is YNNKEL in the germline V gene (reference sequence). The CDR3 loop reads CASSPRYTYEQYF. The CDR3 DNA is TGTGCCAGCAGCCCCCGCTATACCTACGAGCAGTACTTC.

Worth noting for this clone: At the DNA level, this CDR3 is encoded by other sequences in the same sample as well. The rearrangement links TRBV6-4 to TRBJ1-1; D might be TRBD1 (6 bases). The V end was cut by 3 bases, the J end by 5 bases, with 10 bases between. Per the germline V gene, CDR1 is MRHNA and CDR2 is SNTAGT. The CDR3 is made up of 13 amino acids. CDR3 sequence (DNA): TGTGCCAGCAGTGAACAGGGCGGGACTGAAGCTTTCTTT. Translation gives CASSEQGGTEAFF.

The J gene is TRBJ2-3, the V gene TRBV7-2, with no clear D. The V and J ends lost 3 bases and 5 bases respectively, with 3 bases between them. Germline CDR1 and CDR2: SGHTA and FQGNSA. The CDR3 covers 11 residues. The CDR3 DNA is TGTGCCAGCAGCTTTAGAGATACGCAGTATTTT. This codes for CASSFRDTQYF.

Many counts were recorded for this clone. CDR3 residues: CASTTQAGANVLTF. The CDR3 bases are TGTGCCAGTACCACACAAGCTGGGGCCAACGTCCTGACTTTC. This chain connects TRBV19 to TRBJ2-6, with D unresolved. This CDR3 contains 14 residues. The germline V and J ends were trimmed by 7 bases and 2 bases, with 9 bases remaining between them. Germline V gene sequence: CDR1 LNHDA, CDR2 SQIVND (reference sequence).

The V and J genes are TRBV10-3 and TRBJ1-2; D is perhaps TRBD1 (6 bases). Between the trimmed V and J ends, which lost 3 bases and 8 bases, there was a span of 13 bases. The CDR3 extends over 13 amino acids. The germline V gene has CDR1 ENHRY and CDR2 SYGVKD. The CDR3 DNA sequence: TGTGCCATCAGTGAAAACCACAGGGACGGCTACACCTTC. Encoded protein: CAISENHRDGYTF.

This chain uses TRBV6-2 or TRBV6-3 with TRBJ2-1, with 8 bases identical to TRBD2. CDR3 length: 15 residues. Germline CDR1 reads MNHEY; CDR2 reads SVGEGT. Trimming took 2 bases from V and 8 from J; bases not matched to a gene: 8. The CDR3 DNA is TGTGCCAGCAGTTACAGGTCTAGCGGGTTACATGAGCAGTTCTTC. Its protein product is CASSYRSSGLHEQFF.

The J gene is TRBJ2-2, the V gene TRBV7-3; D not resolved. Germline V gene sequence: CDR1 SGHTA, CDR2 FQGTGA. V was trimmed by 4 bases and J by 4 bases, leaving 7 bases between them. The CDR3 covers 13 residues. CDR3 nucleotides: TGTGCCAGCAGCTCCCGAGTCACCGGGGAGCTGTTTTTT. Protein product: CASSSRVTGELFF.

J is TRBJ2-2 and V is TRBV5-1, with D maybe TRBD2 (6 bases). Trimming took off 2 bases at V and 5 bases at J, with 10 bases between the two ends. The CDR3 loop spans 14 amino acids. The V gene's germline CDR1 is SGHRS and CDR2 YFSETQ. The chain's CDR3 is CASSFYGGTGELFF. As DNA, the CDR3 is TGCGCCAGCAGCTTTTATGGGGGGACCGGGGAGCTGTTTTTT.

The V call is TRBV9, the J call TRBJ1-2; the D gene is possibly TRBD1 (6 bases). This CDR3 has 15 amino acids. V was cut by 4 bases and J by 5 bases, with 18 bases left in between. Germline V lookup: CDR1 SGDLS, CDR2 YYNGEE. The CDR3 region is CASSPTLGGVYGYTF. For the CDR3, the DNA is TGTGCCAGCAGCCCCACCCTAGGGGGTGTGTATGGCTACACCTTC.

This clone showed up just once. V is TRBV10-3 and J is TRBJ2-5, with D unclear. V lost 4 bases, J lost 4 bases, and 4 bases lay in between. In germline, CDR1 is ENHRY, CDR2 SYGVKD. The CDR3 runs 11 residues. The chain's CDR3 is CAISAGETQYF. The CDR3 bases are TGTGCCATCAGTGCCGGAGAGACCCAGTACTTC.

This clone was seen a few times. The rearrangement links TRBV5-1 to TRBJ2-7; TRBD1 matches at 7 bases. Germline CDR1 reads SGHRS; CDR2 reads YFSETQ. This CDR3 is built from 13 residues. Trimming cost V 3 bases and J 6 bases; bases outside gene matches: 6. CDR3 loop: CASSWRTGGEQYV. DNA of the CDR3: TGCGCCAGCAGCTGGCGGACAGGCGGCGAGCAGTACGTC.

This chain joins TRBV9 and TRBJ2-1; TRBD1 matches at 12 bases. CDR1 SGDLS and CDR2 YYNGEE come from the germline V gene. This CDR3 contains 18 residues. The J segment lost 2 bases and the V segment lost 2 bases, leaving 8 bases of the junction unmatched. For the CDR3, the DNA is TGTGCCAGCAGCGTCGCCGGGACAGGGGGCCCGCCCTACAATGAGCAGTTCTTC. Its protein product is CASSVAGTGGPPYNEQFF.

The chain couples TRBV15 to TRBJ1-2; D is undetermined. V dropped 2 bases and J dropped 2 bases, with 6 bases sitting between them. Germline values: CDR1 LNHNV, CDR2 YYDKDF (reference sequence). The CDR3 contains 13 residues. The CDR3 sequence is CATSRPLNYGYTF. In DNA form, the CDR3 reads TGTGCCACCAGCAGACCCCTAAACTATGGCTACACCTTC.